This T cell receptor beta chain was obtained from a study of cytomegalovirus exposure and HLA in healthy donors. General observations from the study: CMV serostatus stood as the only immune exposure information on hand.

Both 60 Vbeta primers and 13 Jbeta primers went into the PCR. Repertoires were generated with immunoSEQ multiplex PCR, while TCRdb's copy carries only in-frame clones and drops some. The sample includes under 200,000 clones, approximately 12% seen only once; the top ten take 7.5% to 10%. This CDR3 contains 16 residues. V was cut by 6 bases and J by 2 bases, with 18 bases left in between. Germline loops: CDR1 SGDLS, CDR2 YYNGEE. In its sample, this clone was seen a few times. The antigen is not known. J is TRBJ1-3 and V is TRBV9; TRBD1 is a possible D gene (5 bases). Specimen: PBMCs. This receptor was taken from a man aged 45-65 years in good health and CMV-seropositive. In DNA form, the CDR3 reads TGTGCCAGCACCCAGACGGGGGAAGGGGCTGGAAACACCATATATTTT. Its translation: CASTQTGEGAGNTIYF. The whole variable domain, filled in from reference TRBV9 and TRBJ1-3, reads DSGVTQTPKHLITATGQRVTLRCSPRSGDLSVYWYQQSLDQGLQFLIQYYNGEERAKGNILERFSAQQFPDLHSELNLSSLELGDSALYFCASTQTGEGAGNTIYFGEGSWLTVV.